This T cell receptor beta chain was recovered during a study of cytomegalovirus exposure and HLA in healthy donors. Whole-study context: An early release of data contained 80 million to 85 million unique TCRs, which came from HLA-typed donors.

The germline V and J ends were trimmed by 4 bases and 5 bases, with 14 bases remaining between them. From germline, CDR1 is GTSNPN and CDR2 SVGIG (reference sequence). The CDR3 has 13 residues. In the case of this clone: Its antigen is currently unknown.

Study findings and constraints: Reportedly, TCR beta sequences accurately predicted HLA-A and HLA-B alleles in most subjects. The majority of TCR sequences were rare, yet some public TCRs appeared in many donors.

It was with 60 Vbeta and 13 Jbeta primers that the PCR ran. The table came from immunoSEQ multiplex PCR; TCRdb's copy has only in-frame clones and leaves some out. The sample includes 160,000 or so clones, 60% to 80% of them seen just once. Donors showed nominal health when sampled, although they likely had unrecorded immune exposures. The material sequenced was PBMCs. V usage is TRBV30 and J usage is TRBJ1-2; D may be TRBD1 (5 bases). The TCR originated in a man between 18 and 35 years old in good health and CMV-seropositive. The CDR3 nucleotides are TGTGCCTGGAACGGGGGTGCTCCTTATGGCTACACCTTC. As protein: CAWNGGAPYGYTF.